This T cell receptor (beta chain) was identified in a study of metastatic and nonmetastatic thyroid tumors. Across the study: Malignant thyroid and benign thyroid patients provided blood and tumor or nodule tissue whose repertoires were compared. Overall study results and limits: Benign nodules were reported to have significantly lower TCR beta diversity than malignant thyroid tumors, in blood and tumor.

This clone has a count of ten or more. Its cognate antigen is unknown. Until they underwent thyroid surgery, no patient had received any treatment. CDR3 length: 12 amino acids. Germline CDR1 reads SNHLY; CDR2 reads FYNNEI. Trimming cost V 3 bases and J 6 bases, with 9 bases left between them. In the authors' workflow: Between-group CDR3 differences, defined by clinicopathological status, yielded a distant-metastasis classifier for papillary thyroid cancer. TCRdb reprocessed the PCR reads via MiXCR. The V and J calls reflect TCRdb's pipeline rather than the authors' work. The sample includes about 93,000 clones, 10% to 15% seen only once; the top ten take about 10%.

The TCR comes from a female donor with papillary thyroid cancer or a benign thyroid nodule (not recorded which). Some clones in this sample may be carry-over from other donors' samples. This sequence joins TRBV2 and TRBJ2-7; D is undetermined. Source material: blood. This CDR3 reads CASSETRREQYF. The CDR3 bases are TGTGCCAGCAGTGAGACGCGGCGCGAGCAGTACTTC. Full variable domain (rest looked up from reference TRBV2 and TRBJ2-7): EPEVTQTPSHQVTQMGQEVILRCVPISNHLYFYWYRQILGQKVEFLVSFYNNEISEKSEIFDDQFSVERPDGSNFTLKIRSTKLEDSAMYFCASSETRREQYFGPGTRLTVT.